This is a list of T cell receptor beta chains from one sample in a study of blood T cell repertoires in COVID-19. Some clones are missing from TCRdb's copy, which holds only in-frame ones; the method was immunoSEQ multiplex PCR. Among about 220,000 clones, just under 85% were seen once, and the ten largest hold 14% to 15%. Sequenced material: PBMCs or T cells enriched from blood (not recorded which). These receptors all come from a man aged 40-55 years who had recovered from COVID-19. The CDR3 runs from the conserved cysteine through the conserved F or W. D genes are given only for firm matches. Clone size, where shown, is once, few, many, or a class for clones that have expanded.

>TRBJ2-2|-|TRBD2|TRBV5-1
CASSPLAGVGNTGELFF
TGCGCCAGCAGCCCCTTAGCGGGAGTAGGGAACACCGGGGAGCTGTTTTTT
>TRBJ1-4|-|TRBD1|TRBV28
CASTELTGGSEKLFF
TGTGCCAGCACCGAGTTGACAGGGGGTAGTGAAAAACTGTTTTTT
>TRBJ1-6|-|TRBD1|TRBV19
CASSRTGVSPLHF
TGTGCCAGTAGTCGGACAGGGGTATCACCCCTCCACTTT
>TRBJ1-2|-|-|TRBV10-2
CASSESPDYGYTF
TGCGCCAGCAGTGAGTCGCCAGACTATGGCTACACCTTC
>TRBJ2-1|-|-|TRBV24-1
CATSAPEAGSYNEQFF
TGTGCCACCAGTGCCCCCGAGGCGGGCTCCTACAATGAGCAGTTCTTC
>TRBJ1-2|-|TRBD1|TRBV28
CASSIGTGGYLRYGYTF
TGTGCCAGCAGCATCGGGACAGGGGGTTATTTGCGCTATGGCTACACCTTC
>TRBJ2-3|few|TRBD2|TRBV28
CASRLAGGPRTDTQYF
TGTGCCAGCAGGTTAGCGGGAGGGCCAAGGACAGATACGCAGTATTTT
>TRBJ1-3|-|TRBD1|TRBV19
CASSLPQGSGNTIYF
TGTGCCAGTAGCCTACCACAGGGGAGCGGAAACACCATATATTTT
>TRBJ1-2|-|TRBD1|TRBV2
CASSSEGAYGYTF
TGTGCCAGCAGCTCTGAGGGGGCCTATGGCTACACCTTC
>TRBJ1-5|few|TRBD1|TRBV10-1
CASSETGGELYSNQPQHF
TGCGCCAGCAGTGAGACAGGGGGAGAGCTTTATAGCAATCAGCCCCAGCATTTT
>TRBJ1-3|-|-|TRBV6-5
CASSYEGSGNTIYF
TGTGCCAGCAGTTACGAGGGCTCTGGAAACACCATATATTTT
>TRBJ1-1|-|TRBD1|TRBV4-2
CASSQGGTGNTEAFF
TGTGCCAGCAGCCAAGGAGGGACAGGTAACACTGAAGCTTTCTTT
>TRBJ1-4|-|-|TRBV2
CASSEGRRNEKLFF
TGTGCCAGCAGTGAAGGGCGGCGGAATGAAAAACTGTTTTTT
>TRBJ1-2|once|-|TRBV28
CASTPALYYGYTF
TGTGCCAGCACTCCAGCGCTTTACTATGGCTACACCTTC
>TRBJ1-1|-|-|TRBV5-1
CASSRAQGLWEGEAFF
TGCGCCAGCAGCAGAGCTCAGGGGTTGTGGGAGGGGGAAGCTTTCTTT
>TRBJ2-2|-|-|TRBV5-4
CASLGAAGELFF
TGTGCCAGCCTAGGGGCAGCCGGGGAGCTGTTTTTT
>TRBJ1-5|-|-|TRBV19
CASSIGGSFDQPQHF
TGTGCCAGTAGTATAGGGGGCAGCTTCGATCAGCCCCAGCATTTT
>TRBJ1-1|once|-|TRBV13
CASSSTVYLNTEAFF
TGTGCCAGCAGCTCCACGGTTTACTTGAACACTGAAGCTTTCTTT
>TRBJ2-3|-|TRBD2|TRBV28
CASSLWRASGRGGLGSTDTQYF
TGTGCCAGCAGTTTATGGAGGGCTAGCGGGAGAGGGGGTTTGGGCTCCACAGATACGCAGTATTTT
>TRBJ1-2|-|TRBD1|TRBV12-3/TRBV12-4
CASSPWDSYGYTF
TGTGCCAGCAGTCCCTGGGACAGTTATGGCTACACCTTC
>TRBJ2-7|-|-|TRBV14
CASSQTGQEISEEQYF
TGTGCCAGCAGCCAAACTGGACAAGAGATTTCCGAGGAGCAGTACTTC
>TRBJ2-7|-|-|TRBV28
CASSLSLGQGYEQYF
TGTGCCAGCAGTTTATCGCTTGGGCAAGGCTACGAGCAGTACTTC
>TRBJ1-2|-|-|TRBV6-2/TRBV6-3
CASSIGGNYGYTF
TGTGCCAGCAGTATCGGGGGGAACTATGGCTACACCTTC
>TRBJ2-1|-|TRBD2|TRBV18
CASSPPSGTYNEQFF
TGTGCCAGCTCACCACCTAGCGGGACCTACAATGAGCAGTTCTTC
>TRBJ2-7|-|-|TRBV4-1
CASALRDSYEQYF
TGCGCCAGCGCTCTCCGGGACTCCTACGAGCAGTACTTC
>TRBJ1-2|-|-|TRBV2
CASKEAPSNYGYTF
TGTGCCAGCAAGGAGGCACCCTCTAACTATGGCTACACCTTC